The 31 T cell receptor beta chains below all came from one sample that was sequenced in a study of blood T cells in healthy people across ages. The authors ran a second PCR of 7 to 11 cycles using a sample-barcoded 5' primer and a J-beta primer mix. A single record per CDR3 protein comes from TCRdb applying MiXCR to the 5' RACE reads. The sample lists hundreds of thousands of distinct CDR3 sequences; roughly 32% were seen once. The sequenced material came from blood. These receptors came from a woman aged 80 or over in good health.

This chain joins TRBV6-6 and TRBJ2-1; weak D call: TRBD1 (6 bases). V gave up 8 bases and J gave up 2 bases, with 13 bases separating them. The CDR3 spans 14 residues. Germline V gene data show CDR1 as MNHNY and CDR2 as SVGAGI (reference sequence). This CDR3 reads CASQTGTTYNEQFF. CDR3 nucleotide sequence: TGTGCCAGCCAAACAGGGACCACCTACAATGAGCAGTTCTTC.

Turning to this clonotype: Sequence at one end of the junction differs from germline and may be a read error. The chain couples TRBV20-1 to TRBJ2-5; possibly TRBD1 for D (6 bases). The CDR3 is 14 amino acids. Germline CDR1 DFQATT, CDR2 SNEGSKA (reference sequence). CDR3 nucleotide sequence: TGCAGTGCACACGCCGACAGGACAAGAGAGGCCCAGTACTTC. This gives the protein CSAHADRTREAQYF.

V gene TRBV7-2 combines with J gene TRBJ1-1; no reliable D call. The ends were cut back, 3 bases at V and 3 bases at J, with 11 bases in the middle. Germline V CDR1 and CDR2: SGHTA, FQGNSA. There are 14 residues in the CDR3. The CDR3: CASSFTHTDTEAFF. The CDR3 DNA is TGTGCCAGCAGCTTCACCCACACGGACACTGAAGCTTTCTTT.

The rearrangement links TRBV9 to TRBJ1-6; 9 bases fit TRBD1. Germline V gene sequence: CDR1 SGDLS, CDR2 YYNGEE. J gave up 6 bases and V 0 bases, and 1 base lay outside the gene matches. The CDR3 covers 15 residues. The CDR3 bases are TGTGCCAGCAGCGTAGCGGGACAGGGTAATTCACCCCTCCACTTT. Amino acid sequence: CASSVAGQGNSPLHF.

This clonotype was counted only a few times. A clone one base away is much larger, so this may be a read error. The rearrangement uses TRBV18 and TRBJ2-7; no reliable D call. From germline, CDR1 is KGHSH and CDR2 LQKENI. CDR3 length: 13 amino acids. The V and J ends lost 4 bases and 3 bases respectively, with 10 bases between them. The CDR3 loop is CASSQNTRYEQYF. DNA for the CDR3: TGTGCCAGCTCACAGAACACGCGCTACGAGCAGTACTTC.

The gene calls are TRBV6-6 and TRBJ2-1; D might be TRBD1 (5 bases). V was shortened by 4 bases and J by 6 bases, with 13 bases between the two germline ends. The CDR3 totals 14 residues. Germline loops: CDR1 MNHNY, CDR2 SVGAGI (reference sequence). The CDR3 is CASSSLTDPNEQFF. CDR3 sequence (DNA): TGTGCCAGCAGTTCACTGACAGACCCCAATGAGCAGTTCTTC.

This clonotype was detected a few times. V is TRBV2 and J is TRBJ2-1; possibly TRBD2 for D (6 bases). There are 16 residues in the CDR3. CDR1 is SNHLY, CDR2 FYNNEI, per germline. Between the trimmed V and J ends, which lost 3 bases and 0 bases, there was a span of 12 bases. The CDR3 nucleotides are TGTGCCAGCAGTGATACTAGCACGAGCTCCTACAATGAGCAGTTCTTC. Protein sequence: CASSDTSTSSYNEQFF.

This clonotype was observed many times. The chain couples TRBV2 to TRBJ2-1; no reliable D call. The CDR3 has 15 residues. CDR1 is SNHLY and CDR2 is FYNNEI in the germline V gene. Trimming pared 4 bases from V and 0 bases from J, leaving 10 bases between. The CDR3 is CASSVGRSSYNEQFF. The DNA for the CDR3 is TGTGCCAGCAGTGTTGGACGAAGCTCCTACAATGAGCAGTTCTTC.

This clonotype has a count of ten or more. The J gene is TRBJ2-3, the V gene TRBV4-1; a possible D gene is TRBD2 (5 bases). Trimming removed 4 bases from V and 0 bases from J, with 14 bases in between. The CDR3 contains 16 residues. Germline loops: CDR1 MGHRA, CDR2 YSYEKL. In DNA form, the CDR3 reads TGCGCCAGCAGCCCCGAATGGACTTCTAGCACAGATACGCAGTATTTT. Encoded protein: CASSPEWTSSTDTQYF.

This clonotype was observed a handful of times. The chain combines TRBV6-2 or TRBV6-3 with TRBJ2-2; 7 bases agree with TRBD1. J gave up 6 bases and V 6 bases, and 10 bases lay outside the gene matches. This CDR3 contains 15 residues. The germline CDR1 and CDR2 sequences are MNHEY and SVGEGT. The chain's CDR3 is CASSLIEGASGELFF. In nucleotides, the CDR3 is TGTGCCAGCAGCCTAATAGAGGGGGCTTCCGGGGAGCTGTTTTTT.

This clonotype was seen repeatedly, ten times or more. This chain joins TRBV6-5 and TRBJ1-4; no reliable D call. Trimming pared 2 bases from V and 3 bases from J, leaving 10 bases between. The CDR3 extends over 15 amino acids. Germline V gene data show CDR1 as MNHEY and CDR2 as SVGAGI. The CDR3 here is CASSYVKVPNEKLFF. CDR3 coding DNA: TGTGCCAGCAGTTACGTGAAGGTCCCTAATGAAAAACTGTTTTTT.

This clonotype came up many times. CDR3 in amino acids: CASSLMRGGTDTQYF. The CDR3 bases are TGTGCCAGCAGCTTAATGCGGGGGGGGACAGATACGCAGTATTTT. The rearrangement joins TRBV7-6 to TRBJ2-3, with 9 bases matching TRBD2. The CDR3 runs to 15 residues. The germline gives CDR1 SGHVS, CDR2 FNYEAQ. The V gene end was trimmed by 2 bases and the J gene end by 3 bases; junction bases not matched to a gene: 3.

The chain links TRBV2 to TRBJ2-7, with 10 bases identical to TRBD2. The J call is doubtful: the DNA matches TRBJ2-5 better. CDR1 and CDR2 (germline): SNHLY, FYNNEI. This CDR3 is 16 amino acids long. This chain's CDR3 is CASSLLAGVTVETQYF. The CDR3 region has the DNA TGTGCCAGCAGTCTCCTAGCGGGGGTTACTGTGGAGACCCAGTACTTC.

This clonotype has a handful of counts. The chain uses TRBV6-1 and TRBJ1-4, with D perhaps TRBD1 (5 bases). The germline V and J ends were trimmed by 10 bases and 7 bases, with 16 bases remaining between them. CDR1 MNHNS and CDR2 SASEGT come from the germline V gene. The length of the CDR3 is 13 residues. The CDR3 region is CATRAGLREKLFF. The CDR3 region has the DNA TGTGCCACAAGGGCGGGGCTACGTGAAAAACTGTTTTTT.

In this sample, this clonotype turned up a few times. A much larger clone differs by one base, so this may be a read error. V usage is TRBV7-2 and J usage is TRBJ2-7, with D uncertain. Germline lookup yields CDR1 SGHTA and CDR2 FQGNSA. The CDR3 length is 12 residues. The ends were cut back, 4 bases at V and 7 bases at J, with 11 bases in the middle. Written as DNA, the CDR3 is TGTGCCAGCAGCTGGGTCCACAATGAGCAGTACTTC. It translates to CASSWVHNEQYF.

Worth noting for this clonotype: At one end the junction does not follow the germline gene, possibly because of a read error. The chain uses TRBV11-2 and TRBJ2-7; 7 nucleotides line up with TRBD2. The CDR3 sequence is 15 residues long. The germline CDR1 and CDR2 sequences are SGHAT and FQNNGV. For the CDR3, the DNA is TGTGCCAGCAGCGAGGGGCGGGGGTTCTACAATGAGCAATACTTC. Translation gives CASSEGRGFYNEQYF. Full variable domain (remainder filled in from reference TRBV11-2 and TRBJ2-7): EAGVAQSPRYKIIEKRQSVAFWCNPISGHATLYWYQQILGQGPKLLIQFQNNGVVDDSQLPKDRFSAERLKGVDSTLKIQPAKLEDSAVYLCASSEGRGFYNEQYFGPGTRLTVT.

The sample holds many counts of this clonotype. This chain links TRBV20-1 with TRBJ2-1; D tentatively fits TRBD1 or TRBD2 (5 bases each). The end of the DNA is better explained by TRBJ2-7, so the J call may be wrong. Germline V gene data show CDR1 as DFQATT and CDR2 as SNEGSKA (reference sequence). This CDR3 has 17 amino acids. This chain's CDR3 is CSAPKEGRLTLYNEQYF. The CDR3 DNA follows: TGCAGTGCTCCAAAAGAGGGACGACTTACGCTCTACAATGAGCAGTACTTC.

This clonotype was counted only a few times. The rearrangement links TRBV7-2 to TRBJ2-2, with 12 bases identical to TRBD1. After removal of 6 bases from V and 7 bases from J, the junction contained 21 bases not matched to a gene. CDR1 and CDR2 from the germline V gene are SGHTA and FQGNSA. The CDR3 has 20 amino acids. The DNA for the CDR3 is TGTGCCAGCAGGTTGGGGACAGGGGGCTTCCATAGCCCTGGGTTCGGGGAGCTGTTTTTT. This codes for CASRLGTGGFHSPGFGELFF.

In the case of this clonotype: With a much larger clone just one base away, this may be a read error. The CDR3, as DNA: TGTGCCAGGAGTGGACAGGGTTCATCTGGCGGGCAGTACTTC. Protein sequence: CARSGQGSSGGQYF. The chain links TRBV30 to TRBJ2-7, with TRBD1 matching over 8 bases. Germline V CDR1 and CDR2: GTSNPN, SVGIG (reference sequence). This CDR3 is built from 14 residues. The full variable domain, with the rest looked up from reference TRBV30 and TRBJ2-7, is SQTIHQWPATLVQPVGSPLSLECTVEGTSNPNLYWYRQAAGRGLQLLFYSVGIGQISSEVPQNLSASRPQDRQFILSSKKLLLSDSGFYLCARSGQGSSGGQYFGPGTRLTVT.

This clonotype has a count of ten or more. The CDR3 DNA reads TGCGCCAGCAGCCATGGACAGGGGGGTTACGAGCAGTACTTC. This translates into CASSHGQGGYEQYF. The rearrangement joins TRBV5-1 to TRBJ2-7; 10 bases map to TRBD1. The CDR3 is 14 residues long. The V segment lost 4 bases and the J segment 4 bases; nucleotides outside the gene matches: 5. Germline CDR1 and CDR2: SGHRS and YFSETQ.

V is TRBV30 and J is TRBJ2-3; D is perhaps TRBD1 or TRBD2 (5 bases each). Germline CDR1 is GTSNPN and CDR2 is SVGIG (reference sequence). V was pared by 2 bases and J by 1 base, with 13 bases between. The CDR3 has 15 residues. The CDR3 bases are TGTGCCTGGAGTCCACTCTTGGGGGGCACAGATACGCAGTATTTT. Translation: CAWSPLLGGTDTQYF. The variable domain in full, completed from reference TRBV30 and TRBJ2-3, reads SQTIHQWPATLVQPVGSPLSLECTVEGTSNPNLYWYRQAAGRGLQLLFYSVGIGQISSEVPQNLSASRPQDRQFILSSKKLLLSDSGFYLCAWSPLLGGTDTQYFGPGTRLTVL.

There are many counts of this clonotype. The chain couples TRBV4-3 to TRBJ2-1; 9 positions agree with TRBD2. V shed 0 bases and J 8 bases; nucleotides not matched to a gene: 8. Germline loops: CDR1 LGHNA, CDR2 YSLEER. This CDR3 is 16 amino acids long. CDR3 protein: CASSQDGGGADYEQFF. CDR3 nucleotide sequence: TGCGCCAGCAGCCAAGACGGCGGGGGGGCCGACTATGAGCAGTTCTTC.

A few counts support this clonotype. The V call is TRBV20-1, the J call TRBJ2-2; D may be TRBD2 (6 bases). This CDR3 has 14 residues. Germline V gives CDR1 DFQATT, CDR2 SNEGSKA (reference sequence). Trimming left V 2 bases short and J 4 bases short, with 11 bases between. Written as DNA, the CDR3 is TGCAGTGCTAGATCGCAGGGAGGCACCGGGGAGCTGTTTTTT. Protein product: CSARSQGGTGELFF.

This clonotype has just one count. CDR3 residues: CASSLVLAYNEQFF. The CDR3 DNA reads as TGTGCCAGCAGCTTAGTTTTGGCCTACAATGAGCAGTTCTTC. The chain uses TRBV7-2 and TRBJ2-1; D ambiguous. With 1 base removed from V and 2 bases from J, the gap between germline ends came to 6 bases. CDR1 is SGHTA, CDR2 FQGNSA, per germline. CDR3 length: 14 amino acids.

A note on this clonotype: This clone may be a read error of a much larger clone one base away. The CDR3 region is CASGYRGFGANVLTF. CDR3 DNA sequence: TGTGCCAGCGGTTACCGGGGATTTGGGGCCAACGTCCTGACTTTC. The chain is built from TRBV6-5 and TRBJ2-6; TRBD2 might be the D (5 bases). Germline lookup yields CDR1 MNHEY and CDR2 SVGAGI. The CDR3 has 15 amino acids.

This chain links TRBV30 with TRBJ1-5; the match to TRBD1 covers 7 bases. The CDR3 is 14 residues long. Germline V gives CDR1 GTSNPN, CDR2 SVGIG (reference sequence). The trim removed 1 base at V and 3 bases at J, leaving 3 bases unmatched. The CDR3, as DNA: TGTGCCTGGAGTGGGGGACAGTACAATCAGCCCCAGCATTTT. The encoded protein is CAWSGGQYNQPQHF.

This clonotype turned up a few times. A junction end diverges from the germline sequence, so it may reflect a read error. The chain is built from TRBV27 and TRBJ1-2, with D unclear. This CDR3 has 13 residues. The germline gives CDR1 MNHEY, CDR2 SMNVEV (reference sequence). The CDR3 reads CASSWSSNYGHTF. CDR3 nucleotides: TGTGCCAGCAGTTGGAGTTCTAACTATGGCCACACCTTC.

This clonotype was detected many times. V usage is TRBV6-1 and J usage is TRBJ1-2; TRBD1 matches 9 bases. Per germline, CDR1 MNHNS and CDR2 SASEGT. The CDR3 consists of 14 residues. Trimming took 6 bases from V and 4 from J; bases not matched to a gene: 6. The chain's CDR3 is CASSQDRGLYGYTF. The CDR3 DNA is TGTGCCAGCAGCCAGGACAGGGGCCTCTATGGCTACACCTTC.

At least ten counts were recorded for this clonotype. The V and J genes are TRBV4-1 and TRBJ1-2, with D unclear. The CDR3 has 16 residues. V lost 3 bases, J lost 0 bases, and 14 bases lay in between. Germline V gene sequence: CDR1 MGHRA, CDR2 YSYEKL. CDR3 loop: CASSQLFNQANYGYTF. The CDR3, as DNA: TGCGCCAGCAGCCAGCTGTTTAACCAGGCTAACTATGGCTACACCTTC.

The sample holds many counts of this clonotype. The V call is TRBV6-6, the J call TRBJ1-2, with 8 positions matching TRBD1. V shed 5 bases, J shed 3 bases, and the junction held 2 bases outside the gene matches. Germline CDR1 reads MNHNY; CDR2 reads SVGAGI (reference sequence). The CDR3 is 13 amino acids. The CDR3 is CASSQTGDYGYTF. As DNA, the CDR3 is TGTGCCAGCAGTCAGACAGGGGACTATGGCTACACCTTC.

This clonotype appeared many times. CDR3: CSATRQGAPEQYF. CDR3 bases: TGCAGTGCAACCAGGCAGGGGGCTCCCGAGCAGTACTTC. The chain recombines TRBV20-1 with TRBJ2-7; 8 positions agree with TRBD1. Per germline, CDR1 DFQATT and CDR2 SNEGSKA (reference sequence). After removal of 6 bases from V and 6 bases from J, the junction contained 10 bases not matched to a gene. The CDR3 consists of 13 residues.